Here is one T cell receptor (beta chain) with its context. Unmatched junction bases numbered 4, after V lost 0 bases and J lost 5 bases. The CDR3 extends over 14 amino acids. Germline CDR1 is SGHNT and CDR2 is YYREEE (reference sequence). Graft tissue processing released intraepithelial and lamina propria lymphocytes. Sequenced by immunoSEQ multiplex PCR; TCRdb stores in-frame clones only, minus some. This sample has approximately 3,500 clones, with 74% found just once. This sample is part of a study of graft-versus-host responses after intestinal transplantation. This receptor was obtained from a human patient who received an intestinal transplant, so some T cells may come from the graft donor. The chain couples TRBV5-4 to TRBJ1-2; 7 bases are a match to TRBD1. Material: ileum tissue, obtained around 5 and 7 days after intestinal transplantation. Here the CDR3 DNA reads TGTGCCAGCAGCTTGGGACAGGGTTTTTATGGCTACACCTTC. It yields the protein CASSLGQGFYGYTF. The full variable domain, with the rest looked up from reference TRBV5-4 and TRBJ1-2, is ETGVTQSPTHLIKTRGQQVTLRCSSQSGHNTVSWYQQALGQGPQFIFQYYREEENGRGNFPPRFSGLQFPNYSSELNVNALELDDSALYLCASSLGQGFYGYTFGSGTRLTVV.